Listed below are T cell receptor beta chains from one sample, sequenced in a study of beta chain features in type 1 diabetes. The protocol was immunoSEQ multiplex PCR, while the TCRdb copy is restricted to in-frame clones and leaves out a portion. The sample lists a few hundred thousand clones, 8% to 10% occurring once. Sequencing was performed on central memory CD4+ T cells from blood. All receptors derive from a man aged 25 to 40 with type 1 diabetes. Each CDR3 is given with its conserved first and last residue. Each record gives: clone size, D gene, J gene, V gene, CDR3 DNA, CDR3 protein. D genes are given only for firm matches. Clone size is given for some rows only: seen once, a few or many times, or a class if the clone is expanded.

clone size: .; D gene: .; J gene: TRBJ1-4; V gene: TRBV18; CDR3 DNA: TGTGCCAGCTCACCATACCAAGGGAGAGGAGATGAAAAACTGTTTTTT; CDR3 protein: CASSPYQGRGDEKLFF
clone size: .; D gene: TRBD1; J gene: TRBJ1-1; V gene: TRBV27; CDR3 DNA: TGTGCCAGCAGTCTTCGGACAGGCAGGAACACTGAAGCTTTCTTT; CDR3 protein: CASSLRTGRNTEAFF
clone size: few; D gene: .; J gene: TRBJ2-7; V gene: TRBV7-9; CDR3 DNA: TGTGCCAGCAGCTTAAGCCCGACTTTGAACGAGCAGTACTTC; CDR3 protein: CASSLSPTLNEQYF
clone size: .; D gene: .; J gene: TRBJ1-1; V gene: TRBV10-3; CDR3 DNA: TGTGCCATCAGTGTTGGGGACCTAATGAACACTGAAGCTTTCTTT; CDR3 protein: CAISVGDLMNTEAFF
clone size: .; D gene: .; J gene: TRBJ2-1; V gene: TRBV5-1; CDR3 DNA: TGCGCCAGCAGCTTCCGGGACTGGGGGCTCGAAGAGCAGTTCTTC; CDR3 protein: CASSFRDWGLEEQFF
clone size: few; D gene: TRBD2; J gene: TRBJ2-3; V gene: TRBV7-2; CDR3 DNA: TGTGCCAGCAGCTACCCTTTATTTGGGGCGGGAGGATCAGATACGCAGTATTTT; CDR3 protein: CASSYPLFGAGGSDTQYF
clone size: many; D gene: TRBD1; J gene: TRBJ2-1; V gene: TRBV28; CDR3 DNA: TGTGCCAGCAGTTCCGGGACAGGGGCTCCTAATGAGCAGTTCTTC; CDR3 protein: CASSSGTGAPNEQFF
clone size: .; D gene: TRBD1; J gene: TRBJ2-1; V gene: TRBV18; CDR3 DNA: TGTGCCAGCTCACCTCAGGTTCTAGGGGGCCATGAGCAGTTCTTC; CDR3 protein: CASSPQVLGGHEQFF
clone size: .; D gene: .; J gene: TRBJ1-5; V gene: TRBV6-1; CDR3 DNA: TGTGCCAGCAGTGGCCAGGACATTAGCAATCAGCCCCAGCATTTT; CDR3 protein: CASSGQDISNQPQHF
clone size: .; D gene: .; J gene: TRBJ1-1; V gene: TRBV6-6; CDR3 DNA: TGTGCCAGCGGATCAATGCAAGGGAACACTGAAGCTTTCTTT; CDR3 protein: CASGSMQGNTEAFF
clone size: many; D gene: .; J gene: TRBJ2-3; V gene: TRBV7-2; CDR3 DNA: TGTGCCAGCAGCTCTGGGACTAGCACAGATACGCAGTATTTT; CDR3 protein: CASSSGTSTDTQYF
clone size: few; D gene: .; J gene: TRBJ2-7; V gene: TRBV10-3; CDR3 DNA: TGTGCCACACGGGGGACGACAGGGACCTACGAGCAGTACTTC; CDR3 protein: CATRGTTGTYEQYF
clone size: .; D gene: .; J gene: TRBJ1-1; V gene: TRBV6-1; CDR3 DNA: TGTGCCAGCAGTGGGCGGAACACTGAAGCTTTCTTT; CDR3 protein: CASSGRNTEAFF
clone size: .; D gene: TRBD1; J gene: TRBJ1-4; V gene: TRBV7-9; CDR3 DNA: TGTGCCAGCAGCCGGGGGACAGTCTCGTTAGAAAAACTGTTTTTT; CDR3 protein: CASSRGTVSLEKLFF
clone size: .; D gene: TRBD1; J gene: TRBJ1-4; V gene: TRBV5-1; CDR3 DNA: TGCGCCAGCAGCCTGGATTACAGGGGGAGTGAAAAACTGTTTTTT; CDR3 protein: CASSLDYRGSEKLFF
clone size: .; D gene: .; J gene: TRBJ2-3; V gene: TRBV5-4; CDR3 DNA: TGTGCCAGCAGCTTGTTACCCCCCCAGGGGTTAAGCACAGATACGCAGTATTTT; CDR3 protein: CASSLLPPQGLSTDTQYF
clone size: few; D gene: .; J gene: TRBJ2-7; V gene: TRBV5-6; CDR3 DNA: TGTGCCAGCAGCGGGGCTTGGGTCTACGAGCAGTACTTC; CDR3 protein: CASSGAWVYEQYF
clone size: .; D gene: TRBD2; J gene: TRBJ2-7; V gene: TRBV4-3; CDR3 DNA: TGCGCCAGCAGTCAGTCGGGAGGCGCCTACGAGCAGTACTTC; CDR3 protein: CASSQSGGAYEQYF
clone size: .; D gene: TRBD2; J gene: TRBJ2-3; V gene: TRBV6-6; CDR3 DNA: TGTGCCAGCAGTTACGGTGCGGGAGGGCCAGATACGCAGTATTTT; CDR3 protein: CASSYGAGGPDTQYF
clone size: many; D gene: .; J gene: TRBJ2-7; V gene: TRBV21-1; CDR3 DNA: TGTGCCAGCAGCAAAGACTACGAGCAGTACTTC; CDR3 protein: CASSKDYEQYF
clone size: .; D gene: .; J gene: TRBJ2-5; V gene: TRBV27; CDR3 DNA: TGTGCCAGCAGCGGACAGCAACAAGAGACCCAGTACTTC; CDR3 protein: CASSGQQQETQYF
clone size: few; D gene: TRBD1; J gene: TRBJ2-2; V gene: TRBV6-4; CDR3 DNA: TGTGCCAGCAGTCGATTCGGGACAGGGGGATACGGGGAGCTGTTTTTT; CDR3 protein: CASSRFGTGGYGELFF
clone size: few; D gene: TRBD1; J gene: TRBJ1-1; V gene: TRBV2; CDR3 DNA: TGTGCCAGCAGTTACCGGGACAGCTTTGTAGTCTTT; CDR3 protein: CASSYRDSFVVF
clone size: many; D gene: .; J gene: TRBJ2-1; V gene: TRBV2; CDR3 DNA: TGTGCCAGCAGTCCTTGGAATGAGCAGTTCTTC; CDR3 protein: CASSPWNEQFF
clone size: .; D gene: TRBD2; J gene: TRBJ2-1; V gene: TRBV6-5; CDR3 DNA: TGTGCCACTTTCGGGGGGAATGAGCAGTTCTTC; CDR3 protein: CATFGGNEQFF
clone size: few; D gene: TRBD2; J gene: TRBJ2-7; V gene: TRBV6-6; CDR3 DNA: TGTGCCATCAGGAGGACTAGCGGGGAGAACGAGCAGTACTTC; CDR3 protein: CAIRRTSGENEQYF
clone size: .; D gene: TRBD2; J gene: TRBJ2-7; V gene: TRBV7-2; CDR3 DNA: TGTGCCAGCAGCTTAGGAAGCGGGAGCCCCTACGAGCAGTACTTC; CDR3 protein: CASSLGSGSPYEQYF
clone size: few; D gene: .; J gene: TRBJ1-3; V gene: TRBV7-2; CDR3 DNA: TGTGCCAGCAGCTTTACACCAGGAAACACCATATATTTT; CDR3 protein: CASSFTPGNTIYF
clone size: once; D gene: .; J gene: TRBJ2-7; V gene: TRBV11-2; CDR3 DNA: TGTGCCAGCAGCTTCCCCGGGAGCGACGAGCAGTACTTC; CDR3 protein: CASSFPGSDEQYF
clone size: few; D gene: .; J gene: TRBJ2-2; V gene: TRBV28; CDR3 DNA: TGTGCCAGCAGAGAAGCAGGAACCGGGGAGCTGTTTTTT; CDR3 protein: CASREAGTGELFF
clone size: .; D gene: .; J gene: TRBJ2-4; V gene: TRBV5-6; CDR3 DNA: TGTGCCAGCAGCTTTTCTAACCGGGACCCAGCCAAAAACATTCAGTACTTC; CDR3 protein: CASSFSNRDPAKNIQYF
clone size: many; D gene: TRBD1; J gene: TRBJ2-3; V gene: TRBV7-2; CDR3 DNA: TGTGCCAGCAGTGACGACAGGGTACGCAGCACAGATACGCAGTATTTT; CDR3 protein: CASSDDRVRSTDTQYF
clone size: .; D gene: .; J gene: TRBJ2-5; V gene: TRBV15; CDR3 DNA: TGTGCCACCAGCCACCTGTTGTACCAAGAGACCCAGTACTTC; CDR3 protein: CATSHLLYQETQYF
clone size: .; D gene: .; J gene: TRBJ2-7; V gene: TRBV5-1; CDR3 DNA: TGCGCCAGCAGCACAACGCAGACAGCGGCGCAGTACTTC; CDR3 protein: CASSTTQTAAQYF
clone size: .; D gene: .; J gene: TRBJ2-7; V gene: TRBV9; CDR3 DNA: TGTGCCAGCAGCGTAGCCCCCGGAGGCTACGAGCAGTACTTC; CDR3 protein: CASSVAPGGYEQYF
clone size: many; D gene: .; J gene: TRBJ1-4; V gene: TRBV4-2; CDR3 DNA: TGTGCCAGCAGCCCGACGGCAGCAACTAATGAAAAACTGTTTTTT; CDR3 protein: CASSPTAATNEKLFF
clone size: few; D gene: .; J gene: TRBJ2-3; V gene: TRBV15; CDR3 DNA: TGTGCCACCAGCAGAGATAGGGGGGTAACAGATACGCAGTATTTT; CDR3 protein: CATSRDRGVTDTQYF
clone size: .; D gene: .; J gene: TRBJ1-2; V gene: TRBV7-9; CDR3 DNA: TGTGCCAGCAGCTTTGGCGGAATCTATGGCTACACCTTC; CDR3 protein: CASSFGGIYGYTF
clone size: few; D gene: TRBD2; J gene: TRBJ2-7; V gene: TRBV20-1; CDR3 DNA: TGCAGTGCTAGACGGGGGGGCCAGCAGTACTTC; CDR3 protein: CSARRGGQQYF
clone size: few; D gene: TRBD2; J gene: TRBJ2-1; V gene: TRBV9; CDR3 DNA: TGTGCCAGCAGCGTAGCGGGACTAGCGTTTGAGCAGTTCTTC; CDR3 protein: CASSVAGLAFEQFF
clone size: few; D gene: TRBD2; J gene: TRBJ2-7; V gene: TRBV28; CDR3 DNA: TGTGCCAGCAGTAATTCTCTAGCGGGGGACTACGAGCAGTACTTC; CDR3 protein: CASSNSLAGDYEQYF
clone size: few; D gene: TRBD2; J gene: TRBJ2-5; V gene: TRBV4-1; CDR3 DNA: TGCGCCAGCAGCCACGGACTAGCGGGAGGGTTATTTGTGGAGACCCAGTACTTC; CDR3 protein: CASSHGLAGGLFVETQYF
clone size: .; D gene: TRBD1; J gene: TRBJ2-7; V gene: TRBV5-1; CDR3 DNA: TGCGCCAGCAGCTTAGGACAGGTGAGCTCCTACGAGCAGTACTTC; CDR3 protein: CASSLGQVSSYEQYF
clone size: many; D gene: .; J gene: TRBJ2-7; V gene: TRBV6-1; CDR3 DNA: TGTGCCAGCAGCCCGGAAGGCTACGAGCAGTACTTC; CDR3 protein: CASSPEGYEQYF
clone size: few; D gene: .; J gene: TRBJ2-5; V gene: TRBV5-1; CDR3 DNA: TGCGCCAGCAGGGGTGGAGGGGCCGGGACGAGGACCCAGTACTTC; CDR3 protein: CASRGGGAGTRTQYF
clone size: .; D gene: .; J gene: TRBJ1-2; V gene: TRBV9; CDR3 DNA: TGTGCCAGCAGCCTCAGAGAGGGTGGCTACACCTTC; CDR3 protein: CASSLREGGYTF
clone size: few; D gene: .; J gene: TRBJ2-7; V gene: TRBV14; CDR3 DNA: TGTGCCAGCAGCCGAGACGGGACCGCAAGCTCCTACGAGCAGTACTTC; CDR3 protein: CASSRDGTASSYEQYF
clone size: .; D gene: TRBD2; J gene: TRBJ2-1; V gene: TRBV19; CDR3 DNA: TGTGCCACTGGCGGCGGGAGAATCTCCTACAATGAGCAGTTCTTC; CDR3 protein: CATGGGRISYNEQFF
clone size: .; D gene: TRBD1; J gene: TRBJ1-5; V gene: TRBV15; CDR3 DNA: TGTGCCACCAGCAAGGAGACAGGGGAACAGCCCCAGCATTTT; CDR3 protein: CATSKETGEQPQHF
clone size: .; D gene: .; J gene: TRBJ2-5; V gene: TRBV11-3; CDR3 DNA: TGTGCCAGCAGCTTATCGGAAGAGACCCAGTACTTC; CDR3 protein: CASSLSEETQYF
clone size: .; D gene: TRBD1; J gene: TRBJ2-2; V gene: TRBV28; CDR3 DNA: TGTGCCAGCAGTCTCCAGGGGGCGTTGGCCGGGGAGCTGTTTTTT; CDR3 protein: CASSLQGALAGELFF
clone size: few; D gene: .; J gene: TRBJ1-2; V gene: TRBV30; CDR3 DNA: TGTGCCTGGAGTGGGGGGAACTATGGCTACACCTTC; CDR3 protein: CAWSGGNYGYTF
clone size: few; D gene: .; J gene: TRBJ1-4; V gene: TRBV18; CDR3 DNA: TGTGCCAGCTCATCCGCTAATCTCGGTCCTCGGGAGGAAAAACTGTTTTTT; CDR3 protein: CASSSANLGPREEKLFF
clone size: .; D gene: .; J gene: TRBJ2-7; V gene: TRBV6-5; CDR3 DNA: TGTGCCAGTCAGCGTGGACAGCTCCACGAGCAGTACTTC; CDR3 protein: CASQRGQLHEQYF